This TCR beta chain was identified during a study of T cell responses to AZD1222 COVID-19 vaccine (dated by TCRdb to the early 2020s). Background for the entire study: AZD1222 recipients with second doses at about 4 weeks or about 12 weeks were pooled, because spike-specific TCR depth and breadth did not differ between schedules. TCR sequencing was performed for 230 to 250 trial participants, of whom roughly 200 were given two doses of AZD1222 and around 26 were given two doses of MenACWY control vaccine. Trial participants were enrolled by age into 18-55, 56-69 and 70-plus year subgroups, with approximately 150, 28 and 58 TCR-sequenced participants respectively.

Taken with the paper, the label for time point translates to: baseline before first vaccination. Vaccinee samples were obtained from the UK trials COV001 and COV002, which included a single-blind randomized controlled phase 2/3 trial of AZD1222 (ChAdOx1 nCoV-19) in healthy adults. Trial participant PBMC samples were collected at day 0 and day 28 after the second dose for TCRbeta chain sequencing. The CDR3 regions of human TCRbeta chains were analyzed by immunosequencing. The study's own analysis went as follows. TCRs in the repertoires were matched against a reference library of SARS-CoV-2-specific TCRs that had been generated with the MIRA antigen-specificity platform. Breadth was defined as the fraction of unique TCRs that were SARS-CoV-2-associated. Depth was defined as the fraction of total T cells that were SARS-CoV-2-associated. Each spike-specific TCR was assigned to its reactive spike region and to a CD4 or CD8 class using the MIRA data. Log10-transformed breadth and depth values were compared by one-way ANOVA with Sidak's multiple comparisons tests. TCRdb re-hosts the immuneACCESS table, in-frame sequences only. Its copies lack some clones; in the studies checked, an unresolved V gene accounts for under half of them, and the cause for the rest is not known. The V and J calls and clone size were taken over from that table, and D and trimming were inferred from the DNA. For this sample there are 100,000 or so clones; more than 85% appear just once. In total, the top ten clones hold approximately 1.3% of the sample.

The study at large found these results: CD4 TCRs associated with the vaccine covered the entire spike protein, and the dominant responses were in regions 160-218 and 743-854. Conclusions about previously exposed vaccinees were limited because only five to seven AZD1222 recipients were SARS-CoV-2 seropositive at baseline. In the small 56-69-year group, the increase in depth fell short of significance, most likely because of low power. Epitopes outside the regions mutated in the B.1.351 and B.1.1.7 variants were reportedly recognized by nearly half of the unique spike-specific TCRs. Participants were mostly white British and included more females than males, and it was suggested by the authors that clonal diversity may have been underestimated. After two AZD1222 doses, both the breadth and the depth of spike-specific TCRs were significantly higher than at day 0 and than in MenACWY recipients. No day 14 peak-response samples were available, so repertoires were characterized only after the peak T cell response.

Of note for this clone: No antigen is known for it. Base qualities were left out, and no much larger clone turns up one base away.

Sequences were derived from peripheral blood, sampled on day 0 of AZD1222 vaccination. The clonotype originates from an adult in good health.

The CDR3 has the sequence CATSRDVRGGYSNQPQHF. The base sequence is TGTGCCACCAGCAGAGATGTCCGAGGGGGTTATAGCAATCAGCCCCAGCATTTT. Recombination connected TRBV15 to TRBJ1-5; a weak D assignment points to TRBD1 (6 bases agree). From the germline V gene (reference sequence), CDR1 is LNHNV and CDR2 is YYDKDF. V gives up 0 bases and J gives up 0 bases, and the segment between their germline ends measures 15 bases. The CDR3 covers 18 residues, taking in both the cysteine and the phenylalanine. Here the CDR3 DNA is all that survives: 54 bases in frame from base 1.